This T cell receptor (beta chain) derives from a study of blood T cell repertoires in COVID-19. In the original processing: Amplification of reference gene primers was used by the study to estimate nucleated cell counts. Profiling relied on immunoSEQ multiplex PCR, and the TCRdb table lists in-frame clones only, not all of them. That table supplies the V and J calls and clone size; D and trimming were determined from the DNA. In the table there are over 120,000 clones, 88% of which are singletons. This TCR derives from a man aged 70-80 years with acute or convalescent COVID-19. The sequenced sample was peripheral blood.

The CDR3 region is CASSLRLQETQYF. The CDR3 DNA sequence: TGTGCCAGCAGCCTCCGTCTTCAAGAGACCCAGTACTTC. V is TRBV5-8 and J is TRBJ2-5; D not resolved. Trimming stripped 4 bases from V and 2 bases from J, with 9 bases between. The CDR3 is made up of 13 amino acids. The germline V gene has CDR1 SGHTS and CDR2 YDEGEE. The entire variable domain, with the rest obtained from reference TRBV5-8 and TRBJ2-5, is as follows: EAGVTQSPTHLIKTRGQQATLRCSPISGHTSVYWYQQALGLGLQFLLWYDEGEERNRGNFPPRFSGRQFPNYSSELNVNALELEDSALYLCASSLRLQETQYFGPGTRLLVL.